The rows below give T cell receptor beta chains drawn from one sample of a study of shared clonotypes between healthy human individuals. The assay was immunoSEQ multiplex PCR, and TCRdb's table has in-frame clones only and misses some. The data contain millions of clones, about 95% of them singletons. Sequencing input: naive CD4+ T cells sorted from blood. The receptors shown here come from a man aged 18 to 35 in good health. Each CDR3 is given with its conserved first and last residue. The order of the fields is clone size, D gene, J gene, V gene, CDR3 protein, CDR3 DNA. The D gene is left open where the match is weak. Rows may omit the clone size; those that give it use once, few, many or a size class.

>NA|NA|TRBJ1-1|TRBV2
CASRAGENTEAFF
TGTGCCAGCAGGGCAGGGGAGAACACTGAAGCTTTCTTT
>NA|NA|TRBJ2-3|TRBV10-3
CAISGDSTDTQYF
TGTGCCATCTCGGGGGACAGCACAGATACGCAGTATTTT
>NA|NA|TRBJ2-4|TRBV6-1
CASSEDGNLAKNIQYF
TGTGCCAGCAGTGAAGACGGCAACCTAGCCAAAAACATTCAGTACTTC
>once|NA|TRBJ2-1|TRBV7-2
CASSFPVRSYNEQFF
TGTGCCAGCAGCTTCCCCGTCCGCTCCTACAATGAGCAGTTCTTC
>NA|TRBD1|TRBJ2-7|TRBV6-5
CASRRQGPYEQYF
TGTGCCAGCAGGCGACAGGGCCCCTACGAGCAGTACTTC
>NA|NA|TRBJ2-2|TRBV6-5
CASSWGLARNTGELFF
TGTGCCAGCAGTTGGGGCCTAGCGAGGAACACCGGGGAGCTGTTTTTT
>NA|NA|TRBJ1-5|TRBV2
CASSANNQPQHF
TGTGCCAGCAGTGCCAATAATCAGCCCCAGCATTTT
>NA|NA|TRBJ1-6|TRBV5-1
CASSLEGLNNSPLHF
TGCGCCAGCAGCTTGGAGGGACTGAATAATTCACCCCTCCACTTT
>NA|TRBD2|TRBJ2-3|TRBV4-3
CASSQGTSGRVDTQYF
TGCGCCAGCAGCCAAGGGACTAGCGGGAGGGTAGATACGCAGTATTTT
>NA|NA|TRBJ2-7|TRBV6-1
CASRLLPAHEQYF
TGTGCCAGCAGACTACTCCCAGCCCACGAGCAGTACTTC